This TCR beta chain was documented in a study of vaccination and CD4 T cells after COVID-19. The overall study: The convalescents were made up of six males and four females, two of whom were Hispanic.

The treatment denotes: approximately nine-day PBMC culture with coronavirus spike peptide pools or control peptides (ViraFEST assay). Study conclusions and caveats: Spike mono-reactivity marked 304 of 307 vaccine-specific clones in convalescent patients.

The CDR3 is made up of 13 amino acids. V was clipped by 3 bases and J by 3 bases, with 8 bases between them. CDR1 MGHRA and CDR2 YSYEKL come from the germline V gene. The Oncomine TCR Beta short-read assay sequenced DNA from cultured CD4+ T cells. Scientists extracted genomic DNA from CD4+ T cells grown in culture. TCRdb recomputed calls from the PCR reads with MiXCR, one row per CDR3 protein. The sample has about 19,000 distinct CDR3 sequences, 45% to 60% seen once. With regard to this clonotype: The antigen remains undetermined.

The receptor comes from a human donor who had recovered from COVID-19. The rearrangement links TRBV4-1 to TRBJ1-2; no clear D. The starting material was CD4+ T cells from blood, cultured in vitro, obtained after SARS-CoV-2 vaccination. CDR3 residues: CASSHGSYYGYTF. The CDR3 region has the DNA TGCGCCAGCAGCCACGGATCTTACTATGGCTACACCTTC.